This TCR beta chain was profiled in a study of blood T cell repertoires in COVID-19. Study-wide context: T cells, B-cell-depleted T cells, or PBMCs supplied cDNA or gDNA.

This CDR3 has 15 amino acids. Looked up from germline, CDR1 is MNHEY and CDR2 is SVGAGI. Trimming at V came to 9 bases and at J to 6 bases, leaving 12 bases not matched to a gene. The table came from immunoSEQ multiplex PCR; TCRdb's copy has only in-frame clones and leaves some out. Here the sample spans over 100,000 clones, roughly 91% being singletons. The sample was peripheral blood. This TCR was sampled from a man between 60 and 75 years old with COVID-19, enrolled during active disease. The chain joins TRBV6-5 to TRBJ1-5; 9 bases map to TRBD1. Written as DNA, the CDR3 is TGTGCCAGTCGTCCCGGGACAGGGTCGGGTCAGCCCCAGCATTTT. This codes for CASRPGTGSGQPQHF.